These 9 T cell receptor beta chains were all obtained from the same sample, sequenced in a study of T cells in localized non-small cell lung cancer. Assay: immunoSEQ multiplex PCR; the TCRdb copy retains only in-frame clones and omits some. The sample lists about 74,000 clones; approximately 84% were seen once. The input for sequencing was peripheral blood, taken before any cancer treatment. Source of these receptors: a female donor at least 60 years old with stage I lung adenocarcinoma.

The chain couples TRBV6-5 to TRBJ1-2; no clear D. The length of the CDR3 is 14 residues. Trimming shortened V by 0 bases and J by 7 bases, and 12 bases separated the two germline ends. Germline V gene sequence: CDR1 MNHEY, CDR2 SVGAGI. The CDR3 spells CASSYSGRIVGYTF. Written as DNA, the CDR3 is TGTGCCAGCAGTTACTCGGGAAGGATAGTTGGCTACACCTTC.

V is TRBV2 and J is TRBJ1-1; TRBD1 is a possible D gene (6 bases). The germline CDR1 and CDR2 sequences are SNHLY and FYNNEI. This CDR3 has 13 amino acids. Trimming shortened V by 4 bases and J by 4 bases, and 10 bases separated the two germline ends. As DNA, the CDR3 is TGTGCCAGCAGTGGAAGGGGGGCCACTGAAGCTTTCTTT. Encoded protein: CASSGRGATEAFF. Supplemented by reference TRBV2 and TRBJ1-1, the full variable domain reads EPEVTQTPSHQVTQMGQEVILRCVPISNHLYFYWYRQILGQKVEFLVSFYNNEISEKSEIFDDQFSVERPDGSNFTLKIRSTKLEDSAMYFCASSGRGATEAFFGQGTRLTVV.

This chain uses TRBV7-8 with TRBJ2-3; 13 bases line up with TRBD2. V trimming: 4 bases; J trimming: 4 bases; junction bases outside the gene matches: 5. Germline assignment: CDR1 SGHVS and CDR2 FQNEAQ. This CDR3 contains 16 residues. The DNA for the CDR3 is TGTGCCAGCAGCTCACTAGCGGGAGGGAGCGCAGATACGCAGTATTTT. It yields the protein CASSSLAGGSADTQYF.

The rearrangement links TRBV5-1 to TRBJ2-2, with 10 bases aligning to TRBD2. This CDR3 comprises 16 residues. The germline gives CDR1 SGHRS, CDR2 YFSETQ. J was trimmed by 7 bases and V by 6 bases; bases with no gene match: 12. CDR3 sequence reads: CASTRTSGARGGELFF. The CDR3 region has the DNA TGCGCCAGCACCCGGACTAGCGGCGCCCGGGGCGGGGAGCTGTTTTTT.

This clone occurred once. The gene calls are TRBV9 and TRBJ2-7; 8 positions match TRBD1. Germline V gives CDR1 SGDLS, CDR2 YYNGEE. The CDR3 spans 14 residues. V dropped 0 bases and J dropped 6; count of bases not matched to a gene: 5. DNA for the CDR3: TGTGCCAGCAGCGTAGCTTCAGGGGGCGTCGAGCAGTACTTC. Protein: CASSVASGGVEQYF.

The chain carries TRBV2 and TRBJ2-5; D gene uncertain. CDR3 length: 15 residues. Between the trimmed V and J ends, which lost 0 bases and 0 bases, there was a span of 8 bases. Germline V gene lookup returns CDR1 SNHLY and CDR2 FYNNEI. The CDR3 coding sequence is TGTGCCAGCAGTGAAGCGCTGGATAACCAAGAGACCCAGTACTTC. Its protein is CASSEALDNQETQYF. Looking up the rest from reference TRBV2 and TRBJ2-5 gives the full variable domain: EPEVTQTPSHQVTQMGQEVILRCVPISNHLYFYWYRQILGQKVEFLVSFYNNEISEKSEIFDDQFSVERPDGSNFTLKIRSTKLEDSAMYFCASSEALDNQETQYFGPGTRLLVL.

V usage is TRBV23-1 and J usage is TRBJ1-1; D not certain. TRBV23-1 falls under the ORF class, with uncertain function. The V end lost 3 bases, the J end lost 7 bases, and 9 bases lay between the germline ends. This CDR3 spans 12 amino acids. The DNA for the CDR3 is TGCGCCAGCAGTCAGCCAGCCGGTGAAGCTTTCTTT. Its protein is CASSQPAGEAFF.

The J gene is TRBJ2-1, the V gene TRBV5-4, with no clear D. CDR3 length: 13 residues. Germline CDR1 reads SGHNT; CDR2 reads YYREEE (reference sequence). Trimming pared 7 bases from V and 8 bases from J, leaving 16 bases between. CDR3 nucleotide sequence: TGTGCCAGCTCCGAGCCCCCGCTGGATGAGCAGTTCTTC. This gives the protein CASSEPPLDEQFF.

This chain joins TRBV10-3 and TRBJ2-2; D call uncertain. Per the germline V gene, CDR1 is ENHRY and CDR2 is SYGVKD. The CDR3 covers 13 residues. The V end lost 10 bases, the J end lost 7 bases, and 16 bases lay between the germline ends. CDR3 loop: CATKTPSGGELFF. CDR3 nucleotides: TGTGCCACCAAGACACCCTCGGGCGGGGAGCTGTTTTTT.